What follows is one T cell receptor beta chain and its context. Its specificity is not known. The PCR made use of 60 Vbeta and 13 Jbeta primers. The repertoire was sequenced with immunoSEQ multiplex PCR; TCRdb's copy has only in-frame clones and lacks some. The data hold more than 95,000 clones, with 79% observed a single time. The data were taken from a study of cytomegalovirus exposure and HLA in healthy donors. At the level of the study: Within the Caucasian-associated ancestry cluster were roughly 82% of the approximately 400 genotyped donors.

There are 14 residues in the CDR3. Trimming cost V 11 bases and J 10 bases; bases outside gene matches: 13. Germline V CDR1 and CDR2: ENHRY, SYGVKD. The study, taken as a whole, reports: A later analysis showed TCR association rates differing by HLA locus, peaking at DRB1 and lowest at HLA-C. Among the CMV-associated chains, a few were confirmed in vitro as specific for CMV antigens. In an earlier analysis, in some 500 donors, most V segments appeared productive either ~90% or ~30% of the time.

The TCR comes from a middle-aged man in good health and CMV-seropositive. Sequencing was carried out using PBMCs. This chain links TRBV10-3 with TRBJ1-6; 8 nucleotides match TRBD1. The CDR3 bases are TGTGCCTCACAAAAGGGACAGGAGAAATCACCCCTCCACTTT. Encoded protein: CASQKGQEKSPLHF.